The 15 T cell receptor beta chains in this list originate from one sample, sequenced in a study of T-cell memory formation after mild COVID-19. Using its own MiXCR run on the 5' RACE reads, TCRdb lists one record per CDR3 protein. The sample includes a few hundred thousand distinct CDR3 sequences, roughly 15% of them seen just once. The sample taken for sequencing was PBMCs or a T cell subset sorted from them (not recorded which). The receptor set was obtained from a man aged 18 to 29 who had mild COVID-19 (a few samples of this study predate the infection). Cell type and time point are not known.

This chain joins TRBV5-6 and TRBJ2-7; a weak D match, TRBD2 (5 bases). Germline V gene sequence: CDR1 SGHDT, CDR2 YYEEEE. The V end was cut by 2 bases, the J end by 7 bases, with 19 bases between. The CDR3 is 15 amino acids. The CDR3 DNA reads TGTGCCAGCAGCTTCTCGGAGCGGACCGGCCCAGAGCAGTACGTC. This sequence encodes CASSFSERTGPEQYV.

The J gene is TRBJ1-2, the V gene TRBV7-2; weak D call: TRBD1 (5 bases). The CDR3 is 12 amino acids. V lost 3 bases, J lost 7 bases, and 9 bases lay in between. The V gene's germline CDR1 is SGHTA and CDR2 FQGNSA. DNA for the CDR3: TGTGCCAGCAGCTTTAGGGACGGTGGCTACACCTTC. Translated: CASSFRDGGYTF. Combining the CDR3 with reference TRBV7-2 and TRBJ1-2 gives the whole variable domain GAGVSQSPSNKVTEKGKDVELRCDPISGHTALYWYRQSLGQGLEFLIYFQGNSAPDKSGLPSDRFSAERTGGSVSTLTIQRTQQEDSAVYLCASSFRDGGYTFGSGTRLTVV.

The chain is built from TRBV12-3 or TRBV12-4 and TRBJ2-7; 10 bases are shared with TRBD1. After removal of 6 bases from V and 7 bases from J, the junction contained 3 bases not matched to a gene. The CDR3 spans 12 residues. CDR3 region: CASSGQGGEQYV. CDR3 in DNA: TGTGCCAGCAGCGGACAGGGGGGTGAGCAGTACGTC.

This clonotype was observed a handful of times. The V call is TRBV20-1, the J call TRBJ2-3, with D perhaps assigned TRBD1 or TRBD2 (5 bases each). The CDR3 spans 14 residues. Germline V gives CDR1 DFQATT, CDR2 SNEGSKA (reference sequence). Trimming shortened V by 2 bases and J by 6 bases, and 15 bases separated the two germline ends. The CDR3 loop reads CSARSLRGEDTQYF. The CDR3 DNA sequence: TGCAGTGCTAGATCCCTTAGAGGGGAGGATACGCAGTATTTT.

The chain joins TRBV5-1 to TRBJ2-5; D perhaps matches TRBD2 (6 bases). With 4 bases removed from V and 3 bases from J, the gap between germline ends came to 13 bases. CDR3 length equals 14 residues. Germline V lookup: CDR1 SGHRS, CDR2 YFSETQ. The CDR3 DNA reads TGCGCCAGCAGCCCCGGGAGCATAAAAGAGACCCAGTACTTC. Its protein is CASSPGSIKETQYF.

Comment on this clonotype: Sequence at one end of the junction differs from germline and may be a read error. This chain connects TRBV7-6 to TRBJ2-5; TRBD2 might be the D (6 bases). The CDR3 has 16 amino acids. CDR1 SGHVS and CDR2 FNYEAQ come from the germline V gene. CDR3 in DNA: TGTGCCAGCAGCCCAACGAGGGCCGGGACTCAAGGGACCCAGTACTTC. Translation gives CASSPTRAGTQGTQYF.

In this sample, this clonotype turned up a few times. J is TRBJ2-3 and V is TRBV9; 7 bases are a match to TRBD1. The V segment lost 0 bases and the J segment 4 bases; nucleotides outside the gene matches: 11. Germline V lookup: CDR1 SGDLS, CDR2 YYNGEE. The CDR3 is made up of 17 amino acids. This CDR3 reads CASSVALTLGGPDTQYF. CDR3 DNA sequence: TGTGCCAGCAGCGTAGCTCTGACTCTAGGGGGCCCAGATACGCAGTATTTT.

This clonotype was seen ten or more times. This chain links TRBV6-2 or TRBV6-3 with TRBJ1-5, with a possible D match to TRBD1 (5 bases). Germline loops: CDR1 MNHEY, CDR2 SVGEGT. V lost 6 bases, J lost 4 bases, and 13 bases lay in between. This CDR3 is built from 14 residues. The CDR3 here is CASSTTSGNQPQHF. CDR3 sequence (DNA): TGTGCCAGCAGCACAACGTCAGGGAATCAGCCCCAGCATTTT.

This clonotype was counted between two and nine times. This chain uses TRBV10-3 with TRBJ2-2; TRBD1 matches 7 bases. The CDR3 spans 13 residues. CDR1 ENHRY and CDR2 SYGVKD come from the germline V gene. V shed 8 bases, J shed 1 base, and the junction held 1 base outside the gene matches. The CDR3 nucleotides are TGTGCCATCGGACAGGAGAACACCGGGGAGCTGTTTTTT. Translating it yields CAIGQENTGELFF.

This clonotype appeared many times. The genes are TRBV5-1 and TRBJ2-5, with D perhaps TRBD1 or TRBD2 (6 bases each). V gave up 0 bases and J gave up 5 bases, with 20 bases separating them. In germline, CDR1 is SGHRS, CDR2 YFSETQ. The CDR3 sequence is 17 residues long. The CDR3, as DNA: TGCGCCAGCAGCTTGGGGTCCCCAACGGGGGCTGGGGAGACCCAGTACTTC. Translating gives CASSLGSPTGAGETQYF.

The chain recombines TRBV29-1 with TRBJ2-1, with TRBD2 identical over 7 bases. The CDR3 extends over 13 amino acids. V lost 6 bases, J lost 2 bases, and 4 bases stayed unmatched. Germline CDR1 is SQVTM and CDR2 is ANQGSEA. The CDR3 sequence: CSVGGRPYNEQFF. The CDR3 DNA sequence: TGCAGCGTGGGCGGGAGACCCTACAATGAGCAGTTCTTC.

This clonotype was counted only a few times. The genes are TRBV20-1 and TRBJ1-5; D gene uncertain. This CDR3 contains 15 residues. Germline values: CDR1 DFQATT, CDR2 SNEGSKA (reference sequence). Trimming removed 3 bases from V and 5 bases from J, with 17 bases in between. The CDR3 DNA is TGCAGTGCTAGCCACCTAGCGGATGACGATCAGCCCCAGCATTTT. Translation: CSASHLADDDQPQHF.

The V and J genes are TRBV6-2 or TRBV6-3 and TRBJ2-2, with D possibly being TRBD1 or TRBD2 (6 bases each). Germline V gene sequence: CDR1 MNHEY, CDR2 SVGEGT. V lost 9 bases and J 4 bases, leaving 12 bases between the germline ends. The CDR3 spans 13 residues. CDR3 region: CASLGGITGELFF. The CDR3 DNA sequence: TGTGCCAGTTTGGGGGGCATCACCGGGGAGCTGTTTTTT.

This clonotype was seen a few times. This chain uses TRBV4-3 with TRBJ2-7; tentatively, D is TRBD1 or TRBD2 (5 bases each). This CDR3 contains 14 residues. Germline lookup yields CDR1 LGHNA and CDR2 YSLEER. V was pared by 4 bases and J by 3 bases, with 13 bases between. This CDR3 reads CASSLEGQGYEQYV. In DNA, the CDR3 is TGCGCCAGCAGCCTAGAGGGGCAGGGCTACGAGCAGTACGTC.

As concerns this clonotype: One junction end disagrees with the germline gene, perhaps due to a read error. The gene calls are TRBV20-1 and TRBJ2-2; tentatively, D is TRBD2 (6 bases). The germline V gene encodes CDR1 DFQATT and CDR2 SNEGSKA (reference sequence). The CDR3 extends over 15 amino acids. CDR3 in amino acids: CSATWGLGGTGGLFF. CDR3 bases: TGCAGTGCCACCTGGGGCCTCGGAGGGACCGGGGGGCTGTTTTTT.